Each of the 29 T cell receptor beta chains below was sequenced from the same sample in a study of T-cell reconstitution after alpha-beta-depleted transplantation in children. Researchers prepared the TCRbeta library using unique molecular identifiers, the study reports. A single record per CDR3 protein comes from TCRdb applying MiXCR to the PCR reads. Of hundreds of thousands of distinct CDR3 sequences listed, roughly 15% were seen once; the top ten hold around 5%. The specimen was PBMCs, mostly from graft donor cells, collected 360 days after TCRalphabeta/CD19-depleted stem cell transplant. These receptors all come from a male patient under 18 who had a stem cell transplant for acute lymphoblastic leukemia, so the T cells may come from the graft donor.

The CDR3 nucleotides are TGCAGTGCTTCCCTTCCGGGTGACACCGGGGAGCTGTTTTTT. This sequence encodes CSASLPGDTGELFF. J is TRBJ2-2 and V is TRBV20-1; D unclear. There are 14 residues in the CDR3. Germline CDR1 and CDR2: DFQATT and SNEGSKA (reference sequence). V lost 5 bases, J lost 3 bases, and 13 bases lay in between.

The chain has TRBV7-2 and TRBJ1-2, with D uncertain. Trimming removed 5 bases from V and 3 bases from J, with 22 bases in between. The germline V gene has CDR1 SGHTA and CDR2 FQGNSA. CDR3 length equals 17 residues. CDR3 bases: TGTGCCAGCAGCGGCTTGGGCAGCTCGGTGCCTTACTATGGCTACACCTTC. The encoded protein is CASSGLGSSVPYYGYTF.

V and J are TRBV27 and TRBJ2-3; the D is unclear. The germline V gene has CDR1 MNHEY and CDR2 SMNVEV (reference sequence). The length of the CDR3 is 15 residues. Trimming cost V 0 bases and J 2 bases, with 9 bases left between them. The CDR3 region has the DNA TGTGCCAGCAGTTTATCGTTAGGGTACACAGATACGCAGTATTTT. This codes for CASSLSLGYTDTQYF.

This clonotype has a handful of counts. The rearrangement uses TRBV3-1 and TRBJ2-1, with D unclear. The CDR3 has 15 amino acids. Germline CDR1 LGHDT, CDR2 YNNKEL (reference sequence). The V gene lost 1 base and the J gene lost 12 bases, with 19 bases spanning the gap. CDR3 protein: CASSQAEPSPRVQFF. The CDR3, as DNA: TGTGCCAGCAGCCAAGCGGAGCCTTCTCCTAGGGTGCAGTTCTTC.

This clonotype was detected many times. V usage is TRBV6-1 and J usage is TRBJ2-2; 8 bases are a match to TRBD1. The J segment lost 3 bases and the V segment lost 8 bases, leaving 5 bases of the junction unmatched. Germline CDR1 reads MNHNS; CDR2 reads SASEGT. The CDR3 sequence is 14 residues long. CDR3 sequence reads: CASGGRGHTGELFF. The CDR3 coding sequence is TGTGCCAGCGGCGGCAGGGGGCACACCGGGGAGCTGTTTTTT.

This sequence joins TRBV11-2 and TRBJ2-2; D is undetermined. Trimming removed 1 base at V and 0 bases at J, with 9 bases between. The germline gives CDR1 SGHAT, CDR2 FQNNGV. CDR3 length equals 16 residues. The DNA for the CDR3 is TGTGCCAGCAGCTTAGTCTTCAGGTCGAACACCGGGGAGCTGTTTTTT. Residues: CASSLVFRSNTGELFF.

Many counts were recorded for this clonotype. The chain joins TRBV6-1 to TRBJ2-7; D might be TRBD2 (6 bases). Per the germline V gene, CDR1 is MNHNS and CDR2 is SASEGT. This CDR3 comprises 14 residues. Trimming pared 6 bases from V and 4 bases from J, leaving 16 bases between. The CDR3 DNA reads TGTGCCAGCAGCTTGGCGGGGTCAGTTTACGAGCAGTACTTC. Translating it yields CASSLAGSVYEQYF.

This clonotype was recorded a few times. The chain links TRBV20-1 to TRBJ2-1; D remains ambiguous. The CDR3 is made up of 15 amino acids. The V and J ends lost 1 base and 0 bases respectively, with 10 bases between them. Germline V gene sequence: CDR1 DFQATT, CDR2 SNEGSKA (reference sequence). CDR3: CSARGLRRSYNEQFF. In DNA form, the CDR3 reads TGCAGTGCTAGAGGTCTGCGCCGCTCCTACAATGAGCAGTTCTTC.

The CDR3 nucleotides are TGTGCCAGCAGCCAGGTGGATGTCGAGACTGAAGCTTTCTTT. Protein: CASSQVDVETEAFF. V is TRBV6-1 and J is TRBJ1-1, with D uncertain. The length of the CDR3 is 14 residues. Trimming took 6 bases from V and 5 from J, leaving 16 bases between them. The germline gives CDR1 MNHNS, CDR2 SASEGT.

Turning to this clonotype: This sequence may be a read error, since a much larger clone differs from it by one base. The chain carries TRBV12-3 or TRBV12-4 and TRBJ2-4; D gene uncertain. V dropped 2 bases and J dropped 5 bases, with 4 bases sitting between them. The CDR3 length is 12 residues. DNA for the CDR3: TGTGCCAGCAGTTTACAGGAAAACATTCAGTACTTC. Protein sequence: CASSLQENIQYF.

This rearrangement joins TRBV12-3 or TRBV12-4 to TRBJ2-3; TRBD2 matches at 7 bases. The CDR3 covers 12 residues. V dropped 6 bases and J dropped 8; count of bases not matched to a gene: 5. The CDR3 sequence is CASSFKRGTQYF. The CDR3 nucleotides are TGTGCCAGCAGCTTCAAGCGGGGTACGCAGTATTTT.

This rearrangement joins TRBV4-1 to TRBJ2-5; D is perhaps TRBD1 (5 bases). Germline lookup yields CDR1 MGHRA and CDR2 YSYEKL. The CDR3 consists of 19 residues. Trimming pared 4 bases from V and 4 bases from J, leaving 28 bases between. CDR3 in amino acids: CASSPSLIQGAPKGETQYF. In DNA, the CDR3 is TGCGCCAGCAGCCCCTCCCTAATCCAAGGGGCCCCTAAGGGAGAGACCCAGTACTTC.

The chain has TRBV5-1 and TRBJ2-7; 9 bases agree with TRBD1. Germline trimming cut 6 bases from V and 2 bases from J; bases unmatched to any gene: 9. Germline V gene lookup returns CDR1 SGHRS and CDR2 YFSETQ. The CDR3 sequence is 15 residues long. CDR3 amino acids: CASTRGDRDTYEQYF. In DNA, the CDR3 is TGCGCCAGCACCCGAGGGGACAGGGATACCTACGAGCAGTACTTC.

This CDR3 is CASSFTNRGPTYEQYF. The CDR3 DNA follows: TGTGCCAGCAGTTTTACCAACAGGGGGCCTACCTACGAGCAGTACTTC. The chain couples TRBV12-3 or TRBV12-4 to TRBJ2-7; the match to TRBD1 covers 9 bases. After removal of 3 bases from V and 2 bases from J, the junction contained 8 bases not matched to a gene. The CDR3 contains 16 residues.

The rearrangement links TRBV4-1 to TRBJ2-7; the match to TRBD2 covers 7 bases. This CDR3 contains 14 residues. The junction had 2 bases not matched to a gene; V was cut back by 1 base and J by 2 bases. Germline CDR1 MGHRA, CDR2 YSYEKL. CDR3 region: CASSQVGLAYEQYF. The DNA of the CDR3 is TGCGCCAGCAGCCAAGTCGGACTAGCCTACGAGCAGTACTTC.

The chain has TRBV4-1 and TRBJ2-1; D remains unclear. This CDR3 spans 14 amino acids. The V gene lost 1 base and the J gene lost 3 bases, with 7 bases spanning the gap. Germline assignment: CDR1 MGHRA and CDR2 YSYEKL. The CDR3 DNA sequence: TGCGCCAGCAGCCAAGGCCTCGACTACAATGAGCAGTTCTTC. Its protein product is CASSQGLDYNEQFF.

This clonotype has just a few counts. This chain connects TRBV12-3 or TRBV12-4 to TRBJ1-3, with D perhaps TRBD1 (5 bases). CDR3 length: 15 residues. V was pared by 6 bases and J by 0 bases, with 12 bases between. CDR3 loop: CASSPQVHSGNTIYF. CDR3 in DNA: TGTGCCAGCAGCCCACAGGTTCACTCTGGAAACACCATATATTTT.

V gene TRBV12-3 or TRBV12-4 combines with J gene TRBJ2-7; 7 bases line up with TRBD2. The CDR3 contains 15 residues. J lost 0 bases, V lost 3 bases, and 5 bases had no gene match. The CDR3 reads CASSFLVAGSYEQYF. The CDR3 DNA reads as TGTGCCAGCAGTTTTCTAGTAGCGGGCTCCTACGAGCAGTACTTC.

The CDR3 nucleotides read TGTGCCAGCAGTGAAGCGCACAACCTCCCAGAGACCCAGTACTTC. Protein sequence: CASSEAHNLPETQYF. J is TRBJ2-5 and V is TRBV2; D not resolved. V was clipped by 0 bases and J by 4 bases, with 12 bases between them. CDR3 length: 15 amino acids. Germline assignment: CDR1 SNHLY and CDR2 FYNNEI.

The chain uses TRBV6-6 and TRBJ2-7; tentative D call: TRBD1 (7 bases). The CDR3 has 12 residues. Trimming left V 8 bases short and J 5 bases short, with 13 bases between. Germline V gene lookup returns CDR1 MNHNY and CDR2 SVGAGI (reference sequence). CDR3 coding DNA: TGTGCCAGCTCAGGGGGGTGGGACGAGCAGTACTTC. This gives the protein CASSGGWDEQYF.

The chain links TRBV6-4 to TRBJ1-5; D is unresolved. CDR1 MRHNA and CDR2 SNTAGT come from the germline V gene. CDR3 length: 12 amino acids. Trimming took 9 bases from V and 4 from J, leaving 10 bases between them. In nucleotides, the CDR3 is TGTGCCAGGGTAGGAGGAAATCAGCCCCAGCATTTT. This gives the protein CARVGGNQPQHF.

This clonotype came up a few times. The chain uses TRBV11-2 and TRBJ1-1; no firm D call. CDR3 length: 13 amino acids. Trimming took 2 bases from V and 8 from J, leaving 12 bases between them. The germline gives CDR1 SGHAT, CDR2 FQNNGV. CDR3: CASSLPWLSEAFF. In nucleotides, the CDR3 is TGTGCCAGCAGCTTACCGTGGCTATCCGAAGCTTTCTTT.

Only a few counts were recorded for this clonotype. V gene TRBV4-1 combines with J gene TRBJ2-7; 7 bases agree with TRBD2. Germline-derived CDR1 and CDR2 are MGHRA and YSYEKL. This CDR3 contains 16 residues. The junction had 9 bases not matched to a gene; V was cut back by 1 base and J by 3 bases. CDR3 in DNA: TGCGCCAGCAGCCAAGTGGGGGGGACGGCCTTCTACGAGCAGTACTTC. Translation gives CASSQVGGTAFYEQYF.

This chain joins TRBV27 and TRBJ2-1, with a tentative D call TRBD2 (6 bases). V dropped 7 bases and J dropped 9 bases, with 16 bases sitting between them. The CDR3 runs to 13 residues. Germline CDR1 is MNHEY and CDR2 is SMNVEV (reference sequence). CDR3 sequence (DNA): TGTGCCAGCACTGTAGCCCTTAGCGGTGAGCAGTTCTTC. Protein product: CASTVALSGEQFF.

In its sample, this clonotype was seen a few times. V and J are TRBV6-5 and TRBJ2-7; 7 bases are shared with TRBD2. This CDR3 has 15 amino acids. Germline assignment: CDR1 MNHEY and CDR2 SVGAGI. Trimming at V came to 4 bases and at J to 0 bases, leaving 6 bases not matched to a gene. CDR3 in amino acids: CASSSSGTLSYEQYF. The CDR3 nucleotides read TGTGCCAGCAGTTCAAGCGGGACCCTCTCCTACGAGCAGTACTTC.

This clonotype was observed a single time. The chain joins TRBV7-3 to TRBJ1-1; D remains ambiguous. This CDR3 comprises 15 residues. Germline loops: CDR1 SGHTA, CDR2 FQGTGA. The V end lost 0 bases, the J end lost 5 bases, and 13 bases lay between the germline ends. CDR3 sequence reads: CASSLTGNERTEAFF. The CDR3 DNA follows: TGTGCCAGCAGCTTAACGGGGAATGAAAGGACTGAAGCTTTCTTT.

The chain uses TRBV19 and TRBJ2-1, with D tentatively TRBD1 or TRBD2 (6 bases each). This CDR3 spans 13 amino acids. Germline V gene data show CDR1 as LNHDA and CDR2 as SQIVND (reference sequence). Trimming pared 4 bases from V and 10 bases from J, leaving 14 bases between. CDR3 nucleotides: TGTGCCAGTAGTAACAGGGAGGTCATAGAGCAGTTCTTC. Its translation is CASSNREVIEQFF.

In its sample, this clonotype was seen a few times. The chain joins TRBV12-3 or TRBV12-4 to TRBJ1-2; the D is unclear. V was clipped by 3 bases and J by 7 bases, with 12 bases between them. CDR3 length: 13 amino acids. This CDR3 is CASSFGEIAGYTF. CDR3 DNA sequence: TGTGCCAGCAGTTTCGGGGAGATCGCTGGCTACACCTTC.

The chain recombines TRBV10-3 with TRBJ1-3, with D possibly being TRBD1 (5 bases). CDR3 length: 16 amino acids. V was cut by 6 bases and J by 0 bases, with 15 bases left in between. Germline lookup yields CDR1 ENHRY and CDR2 SYGVKD. Written as DNA, the CDR3 is TGTGCCATCAGCGGGTGGGGCCGCCCCTCTGGAAACACCATATATTTT. Amino acids: CAISGWGRPSGNTIYF.